Each of the 6 T cell receptor beta chains below was sequenced from the same sample in a study of blood T cell repertoires in COVID-19 (TCRdb year 2020). The protocol used for the library was the immunoSEQ multiplex PCR assay. The immuneACCESS repertoire file appears here via TCRdb, limited to in-frame rearrangements. These files lack a portion of the clones; in checked studies, under half of the deficit traces to unresolved V genes, and the cause of the others is not known. For this sample the table gives 75,000 to 85,000 clones, of which approximately 81% were detected only once. Of the sample, approximately 11% falls within the top ten clones. Sequenced material: peripheral blood. All receptors derive from a man aged 55-75 years with COVID-19, enrolled during active disease.

This rearrangement joins TRBV19 to TRBJ2-1; TRBD2 matches at 8 bases. V lost 7 bases, J lost 8 bases, and 13 bases stayed unmatched. The CDR3 covers 15 residues. The V gene's germline CDR1 is LNHDA and CDR2 SQIVND (reference sequence). The CDR3 DNA reads as TGTGCCAGTATGCCAATCGGGGGGGTACGGGATGAGCAGTTCTTC. Protein product: CASMPIGGVRDEQFF.

This chain connects TRBV7-9 to TRBJ2-4; D remains unclear. The V gene lost 4 bases and the J gene lost 0 bases, with 10 bases spanning the gap. This CDR3 contains 15 residues. Germline V gene lookup returns CDR1 SEHNR and CDR2 FQNEAQ (reference sequence). The CDR3 region is CASSSIKLAKNIQYF. CDR3 in DNA: TGTGCCAGCAGCTCTATTAAACTAGCCAAAAACATTCAGTACTTC.

This clone has more than one count but fewer than ten. The rearrangement joins TRBV6-5 to TRBJ2-7, with D maybe TRBD1 (5 bases). The CDR3 totals 12 residues. Trimming took off 6 bases at V and 4 bases at J, with 10 bases between the two ends. Germline CDR1 is MNHEY and CDR2 is SVGAGI. The CDR3 DNA reads as TGTGCCAGCAGCATAGACAGATACGAGCAGTACTTC. Residues: CASSIDRYEQYF.

The rearrangement joins TRBV7-9 to TRBJ1-4; possible D gene TRBD1, 5 bases. V lost 5 bases and J lost 3, with 16 bases in between. This CDR3 is 16 amino acids long. In germline, CDR1 is SEHNR, CDR2 FQNEAQ (reference sequence). CDR3 sequence: CASSPRGGMANEKLFF. The CDR3 nucleotides are TGTGCCAGCAGCCCGAGGGGCGGGATGGCTAATGAAAAACTGTTTTTT.

A few counts support this clone. This chain joins TRBV10-1 and TRBJ1-4; maybe TRBD1 (5 bases). Germline-derived CDR1 and CDR2 are WNHNN and SYGVQD (reference sequence). V lost 8 bases and J 5 bases, leaving 9 bases between the germline ends. The CDR3 totals 12 residues. The CDR3: CASAQDNEKLFF. The CDR3 coding sequence is TGCGCCAGCGCACAGGACAATGAAAAACTGTTTTTT.

The rearrangement joins TRBV5-5 to TRBJ2-6; no firm D call. Germline CDR1 is SGHKS and CDR2 is YYEKEE (reference sequence). With 0 bases removed from V and 1 base from J, the gap between germline ends came to 2 bases. This CDR3 comprises 14 residues. The CDR3 loop is CASSLASGANVLTF. DNA for the CDR3: TGTGCCAGCAGCTTGGCATCTGGGGCCAACGTCCTGACTTTC.